The source of this T cell receptor beta chain is a study of T cell repertoires in cytomegalovirus infection. Background on the study: Signatures in public TCR beta sequences pointed to both CMV infection and matching HLA type.

Germline assignment: CDR1 SGHDT and CDR2 YYEEEE. V gave up 4 bases and J gave up 3 bases, with 14 bases separating them. The CDR3 length is 14 residues. TCRdb independently ran MiXCR on the reads; one entry per CDR3 protein. The sample includes just under 550,000 distinct CDR3 sequences, 26% of them seen just once. Study-wide points: Using cumulative public TCR beta family frequency, the authors identified those who carried CMV together with the relevant HLA.

Concerning this clonotype itself: Its specificity is unknown.

The sample was PBMCs. The sequence came from a human donor in good health (CMV status not recorded). Some clones in this sample may be carry-over from other donors' samples. V and J are TRBV5-6 and TRBJ2-7, with a tentative D call TRBD2 (6 bases). The CDR3 region has the DNA TGTGCCAGCAGCACCACGGGACTCCTCTACGAGCAGTACGTC. It translates to CASSTTGLLYEQYV.